These 21 T cell receptor beta chains came from one sample sequenced in a study of monozygotic twins with inflammatory bowel disease. TCRdb derives one entry per CDR3 protein from the 5' RACE reads, leaving out DNA. The data include 95,000 to 110,000 distinct CDR3 sequences; the top ten clones carry 1.9%. The sample comprised blood. The receptors were gathered from a human donor with ulcerative colitis or Crohn's disease, or a healthy co-twin of an affected twin (not recorded which).

The genes are TRBV27 and TRBJ2-1. Per the germline V gene, CDR1 is MNHEY and CDR2 is SMNVEV (reference sequence). The CDR3 length is 17 residues. The CDR3: CASSPIKLASSYNEQFF.

The rearrangement uses TRBV10-3 and TRBJ2-3. Germline V gives CDR1 ENHRY, CDR2 SYGVKD. CDR3 size: 11 residues. The CDR3 reads CATISTDTQYF.

V usage is TRBV6-1 and J usage is TRBJ2-1. The germline CDR1 and CDR2 sequences are MNHNS and SASEGT. The CDR3 consists of 14 residues. This CDR3 reads CASSEAASRSRQFF.

V and J are TRBV24-1 and TRBJ1-1; the TCRdb D gene call, TRBD1, has no DNA to confirm it. In germline, CDR1 is KGHDR, CDR2 SFDVKD. This CDR3 contains 14 residues. The CDR3 sequence: CATSDAQGNTDAFF.

This chain links TRBV6-2 or TRBV6-3 with TRBJ1-2. This CDR3 has 14 amino acids. The V gene's germline CDR1 is MNHEY and CDR2 SVGEGT. CDR3 amino acids: CASSYPSRNYGYTF.

The chain uses TRBV5-1 and TRBJ1-2; lacking DNA, the TRBD1 call made by TCRdb goes unchecked. The CDR3 has 15 amino acids. CDR1 and CDR2 from the germline V gene are SGHRS and YFSETQ. CDR3 amino acids: CASRQGTWDNYGYTF.

The chain links TRBV27 to TRBJ1-5. Germline V gene lookup returns CDR1 MNHEY and CDR2 SMNVEV (reference sequence). The CDR3 spans 12 residues. The CDR3 protein is CASSFQNQPQHF.

The chain has TRBV20-1 and TRBJ1-5. The CDR3 spans 17 residues. Germline V lookup: CDR1 DFQATT, CDR2 SNEGSKA (reference sequence). The CDR3 sequence: CSARVQFDRDSNQPQHF.

The CDR3 loop is CSASPNRGQNYGYTF. V usage is TRBV20-1 and J usage is TRBJ1-2; TCRdb's D call of TRBD1 is untestable without DNA. This CDR3 region has 15 residues. Germline values: CDR1 DFQATT, CDR2 SNEGSKA (reference sequence).

This CDR3 reads CASSLIPDTQYF. The V and J genes are TRBV12-3 or TRBV12-4 and TRBJ2-3. The CDR3 has 12 residues.

The V gene is TRBV30, the J gene TRBJ2-7; TCRdb lists TRBD2, though no DNA is available to test this call. The V gene's germline CDR1 is GTSNPN and CDR2 SVGIG (reference sequence). This CDR3 comprises 13 residues. The CDR3 reads CALRMRVTYEQYF.

V is TRBV27 and J is TRBJ1-2; the D gene TCRdb calls, TRBD1, cannot be checked with no DNA. Germline V gives CDR1 MNHEY, CDR2 SMNVEV (reference sequence). CDR3 length equals 16 residues. The CDR3 loop is CASSLSVSGAGYGYTF.

The gene calls are TRBV7-8 and TRBJ2-3; TCRdb's assignment of TRBD2 cannot be checked, as there is no DNA. The germline V gene has CDR1 SGHVS and CDR2 FQNEAQ. The CDR3 length is 16 residues. CDR3 sequence: CASSRRLAGGGDTQYF. The whole variable domain, remainder taken from reference TRBV7-8 and TRBJ2-3, is GAGVSQSPRYKVAKRGQDVALRCDPISGHVSLFWYQQALGQGPEFLTYFQNEAQLDKSGLPSDRFFAERPEGSVSTLKIQRTQQEDSAVYLCASSRRLAGGGDTQYFGPGTRLTVL.

CDR3 region: CASSQQGFVDEQYF. The chain links TRBV7-9 to TRBJ2-7; TCRdb reports TRBD1, a call that lacks DNA to check it against. CDR1 is SEHNR and CDR2 is FQNEAQ in the germline V gene (reference sequence). The CDR3 is 14 residues long.

This chain uses TRBV27 with TRBJ2-2; TCRdb designates TRBD1, a call that cannot be tested without DNA. In germline, CDR1 is MNHEY, CDR2 SMNVEV (reference sequence). This CDR3 has 18 residues. This CDR3 is CASSFGVGGSVGTGELFF.

The chain employs TRBV28 and TRBJ2-1; TCRdb outputs TRBD2, but without DNA this stays unchecked. The CDR3 length is 15 residues. Per the germline V gene, CDR1 is MDHEN and CDR2 is SYDVKM. CDR3 region: CASSYGFSGRNEQFF.

The V and J genes are TRBV10-3 and TRBJ1-1; TCRdb's D call of TRBD1 is untestable without DNA. The CDR3 is 15 residues long. The V gene's germline CDR1 is ENHRY and CDR2 SYGVKD. This CDR3 is CAISQDRDLNTEAFF.

The rearrangement links TRBV18 to TRBJ2-1; TCRdb's D call of TRBD1 is untestable without DNA. The CDR3 has 15 residues. Germline loops: CDR1 KGHSH, CDR2 LQKENI. The chain's CDR3 is CASSGGQVTYNEQFF.

This chain connects TRBV28 to TRBJ2-2; TCRdb returns TRBD2, unconfirmable since there is no DNA. This CDR3 comprises 17 residues. Germline CDR1 MDHEN, CDR2 SYDVKM. CDR3 sequence: CASTPSSGRPNTGELFF.

The chain couples TRBV12-3 or TRBV12-4 to TRBJ2-7; TCRdb's D call of TRBD2 is untestable without DNA. The length of the CDR3 is 15 residues. The CDR3 region is CASSRPPAGGYEQYF.

The CDR3 spells CASRRTGLSYNEQFF. The chain has TRBV6-1 and TRBJ2-1; the TCRdb call, TRBD1, lacks DNA for checking. The germline V gene encodes CDR1 MNHNS and CDR2 SASEGT. CDR3 length: 15 amino acids.